This is a list of T cell receptor beta chains from one sample in a study of blood T cell repertoires in COVID-19. Clones were sequenced by immunoSEQ multiplex PCR, and TCRdb holds only the in-frame ones, with some missing. The table shows 250,000 to 350,000 clones, with around 88% occurring only once. The sequencing sample was made of peripheral blood. These receptors were collected from a woman in her 30s who had recovered from COVID-19. CDR3s include the opening cysteine and the closing phenylalanine or tryptophan. The order of the fields is J gene, clone size, CDR3 length, V gene, CDR3 protein. Expanded clones get a size class; other rows say once, few or many, or leave the size out.

J: TRBJ1-1
size: .
length: 16
V: TRBV5-4
CDR3: CASSDLTGGMETEAFF

J: TRBJ1-1
size: .
length: 13
V: TRBV12-3/TRBV12-4
CDR3: CASSFTENTEAFF

J: TRBJ2-7
size: few
length: 13
V: TRBV3-1/TRBV3-2
CDR3: CASTGTGGYEQYF

J: TRBJ1-1
size: .
length: 15
V: TRBV6-6
CDR3: CASSLPGHTNTEAFF

J: TRBJ1-5
size: .
length: 11
V: TRBV20-1
CDR3: CSARGQGPQHF

J: TRBJ1-5
size: few
length: 14
V: TRBV30
CDR3: CAWSVQGGQQPQHF

J: TRBJ1-1
size: .
length: 15
V: TRBV28
CDR3: CASSTPLAQNTEAFF

J: TRBJ1-4
size: few
length: 14
V: TRBV3-1/TRBV3-2
CDR3: CASSQVATNEKLFF

J: TRBJ1-5
size: .
length: 13
V: TRBV27
CDR3: CASGQSITQPQHF

J: TRBJ2-7
size: .
length: 13
V: TRBV2
CDR3: CASREGLSYEQYF

J: TRBJ2-1
size: once
length: 12
V: TRBV7-9
CDR3: CASSPPSREQFF

J: TRBJ2-6
size: .
length: 17
V: TRBV7-9
CDR3: CASSDIAGSSGANVLTF

J: TRBJ2-2
size: .
length: 15
V: TRBV5-1
CDR3: CASSLARGVTGELFF

J: TRBJ2-2
size: .
length: 15
V: TRBV4-1
CDR3: CASSQETAGTGELFF

J: TRBJ2-7
size: .
length: 16
V: TRBV27
CDR3: CASSLSWLAGSHEQYF

J: TRBJ2-5
size: .
length: 14
V: TRBV18
CDR3: CASSRAGPQETQYF

J: TRBJ1-2
size: .
length: 17
V: TRBV7-9
CDR3: CASSLDLRTGGRYGYTF

J: TRBJ1-1
size: .
length: 13
V: TRBV11-2
CDR3: CASSLNINTEAFF

J: TRBJ2-7
size: few
length: 14
V: TRBV28
CDR3: CASSSSGVSYEQYF

J: TRBJ2-3
size: .
length: 15
V: TRBV10-3
CDR3: CATGTSGGAADTQYF

J: TRBJ2-7
size: .
length: 13
V: TRBV10-3
CDR3: CAIMDGTPYEQYF

J: TRBJ2-7
size: .
length: 16
V: TRBV4-3
CDR3: CASSQGEREATYEQYF

J: TRBJ1-4
size: .
length: 16
V: TRBV7-4
CDR3: CASSLARDRGGEKLFF

J: TRBJ1-2
size: .
length: 12
V: TRBV7-9
CDR3: CASSHSPSSYTF

J: TRBJ2-7
size: .
length: 12
V: TRBV2
CDR3: CASSVTGDEQYF

J: TRBJ2-3
size: .
length: 14
V: TRBV24-1
CDR3: CATSDLGQGRAQYF

J: TRBJ2-3
size: .
length: 15
V: TRBV7-3
CDR3: CASSPTGASTDTQYF

J: TRBJ2-3
size: .
length: 15
V: TRBV5-1
CDR3: CASSPTGLGSDTQYF

J: TRBJ2-3
size: .
length: 13
V: TRBV4-2
CDR3: CASSAVRTDTQYF

J: TRBJ2-7
size: .
length: 15
V: TRBV28
CDR3: CASNDGSGQSYEQYF

J: TRBJ1-5
size: .
length: 16
V: TRBV19
CDR3: CATSLGFPDSNQPQHF

J: TRBJ1-1
size: .
length: 15
V: TRBV24-1
CDR3: CATSDSRTGGLGAFF

J: TRBJ2-1
size: .
length: 13
V: TRBV14
CDR3: CASSQQGPNEQFF

J: TRBJ1-5
size: .
length: 15
V: TRBV6-6
CDR3: CASQAGGRGNQPQHF

J: TRBJ2-1
size: few
length: 14
V: TRBV19
CDR3: CASSISGSFNEQFF

J: TRBJ1-1
size: .
length: 13
V: TRBV9
CDR3: CASSVTPGFEAFF

J: TRBJ2-7
size: .
length: 13
V: TRBV19
CDR3: CASSSRENYEQYF

J: TRBJ1-4
size: .
length: 15
V: TRBV18
CDR3: CASSLSKDINEKLFF

J: TRBJ2-7
size: .
length: 15
V: TRBV5-6
CDR3: CASSLRTGGKEEQYF